The present T cell receptor beta chain was sequenced within a study of blood T cells in healthy people across ages. Turning to the study itself: The capture of about one barcoded beta molecule per two T cells was achieved by template switching.

Alongside a J-beta primer mix, a sample-barcoded 5' primer served in a second PCR lasting about 7 to 12 cycles. Each cDNA was tagged by a template-switch adaptor containing 12 random nucleotides. TCRdb called the 5' RACE reads again in MiXCR, with one record for every CDR3 protein. The repertoire includes 1.5 million to 2 million distinct CDR3 sequences, roughly 27% of them detected once, and about 8% sits in the top ten. Germline V lookup: CDR1 DFQATT, CDR2 SNEGSKA (reference sequence). This CDR3 has 15 amino acids. Sequenced input: blood. This chain connects TRBV20-1 to TRBJ2-5; 9 bases are shared with TRBD1. The J call could be wrong; TRBJ2-7 is a better fit for the DNA end. This TCR was recovered from a woman in her thirties in good health. The CDR3 DNA follows: TGCAGTGCTAGAGCGCCGGGACAGGGAGACTACGAGCAGTACTTC. It codes for CSARAPGQGDYEQYF.